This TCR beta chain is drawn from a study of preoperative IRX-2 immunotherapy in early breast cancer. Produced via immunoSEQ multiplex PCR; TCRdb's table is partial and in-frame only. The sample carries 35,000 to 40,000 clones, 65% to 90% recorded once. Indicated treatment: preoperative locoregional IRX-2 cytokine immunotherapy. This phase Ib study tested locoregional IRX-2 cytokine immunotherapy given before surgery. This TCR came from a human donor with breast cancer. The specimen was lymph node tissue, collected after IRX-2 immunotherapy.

The CDR3 is CAWSVDRPPTDTQYF. The CDR3 coding sequence is TGTGCCTGGAGTGTCGACAGGCCCCCCACAGATACGCAGTATTTT. The rearrangement links TRBV30 to TRBJ2-3, with D maybe TRBD1 (6 bases). V was clipped by 0 bases and J by 2 bases, with 12 bases between them. The CDR3 contains 15 residues. Germline CDR1 is GTSNPN and CDR2 is SVGIG (reference sequence).